This TCR beta chain was sequenced for a study of T cells in Graves' hyperthyroidism and ophthalmopathy. Study summary: Blood was drawn when the patient was first diagnosed and still untreated. Notes on the study in general: From stable hyperthyroidism, ophthalmopathy was separated by a 13 V-J model.

Using RNA transcripts as the source, TCR beta CDR3 regions were amplified. RT-PCR in the first round (using the HTBI primer set) targeted the TCR CDR3. MiXCR was run by TCRdb on the multiplex PCR reads, yielding one entry per CDR3 protein. The table includes hundreds of thousands of distinct CDR3 sequences, approximately 14% detected once. Out of approximately 9.9 ml of fresh peripheral blood came the PBMCs. This clonotype was detected ten times or more. Its antigen is unidentified. Germline assignment: CDR1 MDHEN and CDR2 SYDVKM. The CDR3 totals 13 residues. The ends lost 6 bases at V and 3 bases at J; junction bases unmatched: 5.

The TCR originated in a woman aged 40 to 55 with Graves' ophthalmopathy. The V and J genes are TRBV28 and TRBJ2-7; 7 bases map to TRBD2. Specimen: blood. The CDR3 protein is CASSRGGSYEQYF. CDR3 bases: TGTGCCAGCAGCCGCGGCGGGAGCTACGAGCAGTACTTC.